This TCR beta chain appears in the sequencing data of a study of shared clonotypes between healthy human individuals (dated by TCRdb to about 2020). General notes on the study: A few men and two women, aged 18 to 49 years, made up the cohort. For each donor, CD4 naive and CD4 memory were each given three plates, CD8 naive was given two plates, and CD8 memory was given one plate. Blood TCR repertoires of five healthy adults were deeply sequenced to estimate repertoire size and the extent of clonotype sharing between individuals. Libraries were prepared and TCR repertoires were sequenced by different laboratories using diverse techniques, in order to increase sequencing depth and limit assay-specific biases. Each donor's leukapheresis produced roughly between about 0.8 and 8.9 billion PBMCs.

V is clipped by 9 bases and J by 6 bases, and the sequence between their germline boundaries is 21 bases long. From its cysteine to its phenylalanine, the CDR3 spans 15 amino acids. Only the CDR3 DNA stays, 45 bases, in frame from base 1. From a lookup of the germline V gene (reference sequence), CDR1 and CDR2 are MNHEY and SMNVEV. Using the deep immunoSEQ assay, multiplex PCR amplified TCR CDR3 regions from genomic DNA. Extracted genomic DNA from each cell subset was spread evenly across all wells of several immunoSEQ 96-well plates, with each plate serving as a replicate. For sorted subsets, 200 to 250 ng of genomic DNA, equivalent to some 30,000 T cell genomes, went into each replicate PCR. Purified libraries were quantified with a Qubit 3.0 fluorometer, sized on a Bioanalyzer 2100, and re-quantified with the KAPA Library Quantification kit. Each immunoSEQ 96-well plate was sequenced on its own single-read 150-cycle Illumina NextSeq 550 flow cell. As for the authors' bioinformatics: Because the immunoSEQ output included only junctional sequences and no quality scores, the filtering could not be the same as the filtering used for full-length reads. Sequences were annotated with PyIR, a Python wrapper for IgBLAST v1.9, using IMGT germline references to assign V/J genes and CDR3. Any read was removed if the V/J assignment was weak (E-value above 1e-6), the CDR3 was missing, or the read contained stop codons, out-of-frame junctions, or ambiguous translated residues. V3J clonotypes were defined by identical inferred V gene, J gene, and CDR3 amino acid sequence. The percentage overlap between two repertoires was calculated by dividing the number of shared unique clonotypes by the size of the smaller repertoire. Three approaches were used to assess repertoire richness: RTK rarefaction, the Chao1 estimator, and Recon v2.1 estimates of unobserved clonotypes. Generation probabilities for all TCRbeta clonotypes obtained by the gDNA method from four donors were computed using OLGA. TCRdb obtained this table from immuneACCESS and retained in-frame rearrangements with V and J assigned. These tables miss some clones; where compared with another copy, unresolved V genes account for less than half of the shortfall, and the remainder is unexplained. V, J and clone size derive from that table, while D and trimming were established from the DNA sequence. The sample table holds over 850,000 clones, of which 75% to 85% were seen once. The ten largest make up approximately 0.5% of the sample.

The donors were healthy, HIV-negative adults who had no recently reported acute infections or vaccinations. All donors were Caucasian adults living in Nashville, Tennessee, USA. CD4+ T cells were enriched by magnetic negative selection; naive cells were then positively selected on CD45RA, and the negative fraction formed the memory subset. After blood collection by leukapheresis, PBMCs were isolated using Ficoll-Histopaque density gradient centrifugation and then cryopreserved in the vapor phase of liquid nitrogen. Purity and quantity of every magnetically sorted T cell population were checked by analytical flow cytometry. Genomic DNA was isolated from each sorted fraction and quantified by UV absorbance on a Nanodrop 2000c. Points the paper makes about the study in general: Even with the large sequencing depth, rarefaction of the sorted-subset datasets indicated that sequencing was incomplete. Estimated clonotype richness was generally larger for naive than for memory subsets. Sampling was limited to blood, and TCR repertoires in tissue likely differ from TCR repertoires in blood. Because the study included only a small number of donors, the genetic and exposure-history diversity represented was limited. Higher generation probabilities were observed for clonotypes shared by all four sorted-subset donors than for non-shared clonotypes. Pairwise subsampling indicated that sequencing depth was expected to affect the degree of clonotype sharing among donors. Sharing across several donors was observed for approximately 5% of naive CD4, less than 4% of naive CD8, 2.3% of memory CD4, and about 0.39% of memory CD8 clonotypes.

As for this clone: The clone's antigen remains unknown. There are no base qualities to consult, and no much larger clone falls within one base.

This clonotype originated in a man aged 18 to 30 in good health. Some clones in this sample may be carry-over from other donors' samples. The sequenced sample was memory CD4+ T cells from PBMCs. The sample's cell subset or site label, in plain terms: CD45RA-negative fraction. The chain is assembled from TRBV27 and TRBJ2-1, with a tentative D gene TRBD2 over 6 matching bases. The base sequence is TGTGCCAGTCAAACCCGGGGTAGCGGACTCAATGAGCAGTTCTTC. This gives the protein CASQTRGSGLNEQFF.